The next 10 T cell receptor beta chains were all read from a single sample in a study of shared clonotypes between healthy human individuals. TCRdb's table, derived via immunoSEQ multiplex PCR, lists solely in-frame clones and lacks some. The sample records some 650,000 clones, around 97% being singletons. Sequencing was done on a sample of naive CD4+ T cells sorted from blood. Described subset: CD45RA+ positively selected. These receptors all come from a woman aged 25 to 39 in good health.

The rearrangement links TRBV30 to TRBJ1-2; D perhaps matches TRBD1 (6 bases). The CDR3 spans 14 residues. The V end was cut by 7 bases, the J end by 4 bases, with 19 bases between. Germline V gene data show CDR1 as GTSNPN and CDR2 as SVGIG (reference sequence). CDR3 in amino acids: CALEVWGRVYGYTF. The DNA for the CDR3 is TGTGCCTTGGAGGTTTGGGGGCGCGTCTATGGCTACACCTTC.

The rearrangement uses TRBV7-9 and TRBJ1-1; the D gene is possibly TRBD1 (6 bases). V gave up 3 bases and J gave up 6 bases, with 8 bases separating them. Germline assignment: CDR1 SEHNR and CDR2 FQNEAQ (reference sequence). The CDR3 is made up of 12 amino acids. The CDR3 sequence is CASSFGGAEAFF. As DNA, the CDR3 is TGTGCCAGCAGCTTCGGGGGCGCTGAAGCTTTCTTT.

The chain combines TRBV6-5 with TRBJ1-1, with D perhaps TRBD1 (5 bases). CDR1 MNHEY and CDR2 SVGAGI come from the germline V gene. This CDR3 is 15 amino acids long. With 0 bases removed from V and 1 base from J, the gap between germline ends came to 9 bases. The CDR3 here is CASSYSFGGNTEAFF. The CDR3 DNA reads as TGTGCCAGCAGTTACTCGTTCGGGGGGAACACTGAAGCTTTCTTT.

This chain links TRBV5-1 with TRBJ2-2, with D maybe TRBD1 (6 bases). This CDR3 region has 16 residues. Trimming stripped 0 bases from V and 2 bases from J, with 11 bases between. The germline V gene has CDR1 SGHRS and CDR2 YFSETQ. For the CDR3, the DNA is TGCGCCAGCAGCTTGGAAGGGACACATAACACCGGGGAGCTGTTTTTT. This sequence encodes CASSLEGTHNTGELFF.

The sample holds one count of this clone. The J gene is TRBJ2-7, the V gene TRBV6-6; 10 bases are shared with TRBD2. CDR3 size: 15 residues. In germline, CDR1 is MNHNY, CDR2 SVGAGI (reference sequence). V trimming: 5 bases; J trimming: 0 bases; junction bases outside the gene matches: 4. Written as DNA, the CDR3 is TGTGCCAGCAGTCTCGGACTAGCGGACTCCTACGAGCAGTACTTC. It translates to CASSLGLADSYEQYF.

V usage is TRBV10-3 and J usage is TRBJ2-5; D might be TRBD2 (6 bases). The tail of the sequence fits TRBJ2-7 better, so the J call may be wrong. Per the germline V gene, CDR1 is ENHRY and CDR2 is SYGVKD. This CDR3 is built from 15 residues. The CDR3 sequence is CAISDLGLSTYEQYF. The CDR3 DNA sequence: TGTGCCATCAGTGACCTGGGACTCTCCACCTACGAGCAGTACTTC.

The V call is TRBV6-6, the J call TRBJ2-7; a possible D gene is TRBD2 (6 bases). CDR3 length: 14 residues. Trimming shortened V by 7 bases and J by 3 bases, and 16 bases separated the two germline ends. In germline, CDR1 is MNHNY, CDR2 SVGAGI (reference sequence). The CDR3 DNA follows: TGTGCCAGCACTTTAGACGGGAGAATCTACGAGCAGTACTTC. It encodes CASTLDGRIYEQYF.

V and J are TRBV15 and TRBJ1-2; 8 bases are shared with TRBD1. Trimming cost V 2 bases and J 2 bases; bases outside gene matches: 1. Germline V lookup: CDR1 LNHNV, CDR2 YYDKDF (reference sequence). The CDR3 sequence is 14 residues long. CDR3 sequence (DNA): TGTGCCACCAGCAGACAGGGGGCGAACTATGGCTACACCTTC. Its translation: CATSRQGANYGYTF. The complete variable domain, with remaining parts taken from reference TRBV15 and TRBJ1-2, reads DAMVIQNPRYQVTQFGKPVTLSCSQTLNHNVMYWYQQKSSQAPKLLFHYYDKDFNNEADTPDNFQSRRPNTSFCFLDIRSPGLGDTAMYLCATSRQGANYGYTFGSGTRLTVV.

V gene TRBV11-1 combines with J gene TRBJ2-7; TRBD2 agrees at 9 bases. Germline V gene data show CDR1 as SGHAT and CDR2 as FQDESV (reference sequence). This CDR3 is built from 14 residues. J was trimmed by 5 bases and V by 6 bases; bases with no gene match: 8. CDR3 in amino acids: CASSKTREGHEQYF. CDR3 DNA sequence: TGTGCCAGCAGTAAGACGCGGGAGGGCCACGAGCAGTACTTC.

This chain links TRBV28 with TRBJ1-4; a weak D match, TRBD1 (5 bases). V lost 3 bases to trimming and J lost 0 bases, with 20 bases between them. Germline assignment: CDR1 MDHEN and CDR2 SYDVKM. The CDR3 contains 19 residues. Written as DNA, the CDR3 is TGTGCCAGCAGTTTTAGGCCGGGGACCTTCAAAGCAACTAATGAAAAACTGTTTTTT. Amino acid sequence: CASSFRPGTFKATNEKLFF.